A selection of T cell receptor beta chains follows, all from one sample in a study of T cells in Graves' hyperthyroidism and ophthalmopathy. MiXCR, applied by TCRdb to the multiplex PCR reads, yields one record per CDR3 protein. The sample includes approximately 400,000 distinct CDR3 sequences, around 15% of them seen just once. The sequenced sample consisted of blood. These receptors were taken from a man aged 50-59 years with Graves' ophthalmopathy. CDR3s include the opening cysteine and the closing phenylalanine or tryptophan. The D gene is left open where the match is weak. Only part of the rows carry a size: once, few, many, or a class if the clone is expanded.

>many|.|TRBV2|TRBJ1-4
CASSDREKLFF
TGTGCCAGCAGCGACCGGGAAAAACTGTTTTTT
>many|TRBD2|TRBV12-3/TRBV12-4|TRBJ2-7
CASSRRREYPYEQYF
TGTGCCAGCAGTCGTCGGCGGGAGTACCCCTACGAGCAGTACTTC
>many|.|TRBV19|TRBJ2-5
CASSDQARPLETQYF
TGTGCCAGTAGCGACCAGGCCCGACCCTTGGAGACCCAGTACTTC
>many|.|TRBV11-2|TRBJ2-1
CASSLAGSNEQFF
TGTGCCAGCAGCTTAGCTGGGAGCAATGAGCAGTTCTTC
>.|.|TRBV7-9|TRBJ1-3
CASLRDSGNTIYF
TGTGCCAGCCTCAGGGATTCAGGAAACACCATATATTTT
>.|.|TRBV29-1|TRBJ1-4
CSARGPLAELFF
TGCAGCGCTCGGGGGCCTCTCGCGGAACTGTTTTTT
>many|TRBD2|TRBV3-1|TRBJ2-1
CASSQVSSGARSEQFF
TGTGCCAGCAGCCAAGTTTCTAGCGGGGCCCGGAGTGAGCAGTTCTTC
>.|.|TRBV7-9|TRBJ1-6
CASRQIDSPDSPLHF
TGTGCCAGCAGGCAGATCGACAGTCCTGATTCACCCCTCCACTTT
>many|.|TRBV2|TRBJ2-7
CASKEFEISYEQYF
TGTGCCAGCAAGGAGTTTGAGATCTCCTACGAGCAGTACTTC
>.|.|TRBV20-1|TRBJ2-3
CSASGTAQADTQYF
TGCAGTGCTAGTGGTACAGCTCAGGCAGATACGCAGTATTTT
>.|.|TRBV30|TRBJ1-6
CAWPCPPRGQRSPLHF
TGTGCCTGGCCTTGCCCCCCCCGGGGACAACGATCACCCCTCCACTTT
>many|TRBD2|TRBV5-5|TRBJ2-1
CASSPGTSGMNEQFF
TGTGCCAGCAGCCCCGGGACTAGCGGGATGAATGAGCAGTTCTTC
>many|.|TRBV12-3/TRBV12-4|TRBJ2-7
CASSDGTGTYEQYF
TGTGCCAGCAGTGACGGGACTGGGACCTACGAGCAGTACTTC
>.|TRBD2|TRBV25-1|TRBJ2-5
CASSEYRLAGETQYF
TGTGCCAGCAGTGAATATCGACTAGCGGGTGAGACCCAGTACTTC
>.|.|TRBV5-1|TRBJ1-2
CASRKGDGYGYTF
TGCGCCAGCAGAAAAGGGGACGGCTATGGCTACACCTTC
>.|.|TRBV6-6|TRBJ2-2
CASSYSRPGELFF
TGTGCCAGCAGTTACTCGCGTCCCGGGGAGCTGTTTTTT
>few|.|TRBV7-9|TRBJ1-4
CASSLESAEKLFF
TGTGCCAGCAGCTTAGAATCAGCCGAAAAACTGTTTTTT
>.|.|TRBV20-1|TRBJ2-7
CSASLVTGIEQYF
TGCAGTGCTAGCCTCGTAACAGGGATCGAGCAGTACTTC